This T cell receptor beta chain is from a study of T cell clonality in common variable immunodeficiency. General observations from the study: Reportedly, TCR beta sequences from common variable immunodeficiency showed fewer deletions and N-nucleotide insertions.

To note about this clone: What it recognizes is unknown.

Equal genomic DNA amounts from CVID and control samples were sequenced. Sequenced by immunoSEQ multiplex PCR; TCRdb stores in-frame clones only, minus some. The profile covers tens of thousands of clones, none occurring a single time. Both groups were predominantly of Caucasian heritage. Source material: peripheral blood mononuclear cells. The receptor was derived from a human donor with common variable immunodeficiency.

The CDR3 loop reads CASSPSGAYNEQFF. The DNA read from the CDR3 is TGTGCCAGCTCACCTAGCGGGGCCTACAATGAG. V usage is TRBV18 and J usage is TRBJ2-1, with TRBD2 matching over 8 bases. With the read ending 3 residues before the CDR3 end, the germline J gene is used to fill in that end. Germline V gene lookup returns CDR1 KGHSH and CDR2 LQKENI. V gave up 3 bases and J gave up 2 bases; unmatched junction bases: 0. The CDR3 sequence is 14 residues long.